These 21 T cell receptor beta chains share one sample of origin, sequenced in a study of T cells expressing NK-cell markers. TCRdb reanalyzed the 5' RACE reads, giving one entry per CDR3 protein sequence and no DNA. Recorded here are approximately 150,000 distinct CDR3 sequences; the top ten clones represent 9% to 15%. The source material was blood T cells: a sorted CD56 or NKG2C T cell subset, CD4+ or CD8+ T cells, or bulk PBMC T cells (not recorded which). The receptors shown here come from a young man in good health.

V and J are TRBV27 and TRBJ1-1; TCRdb outputs TRBD1, but without DNA this stays unchecked. Germline assignment: CDR1 MNHEY and CDR2 SMNVEV (reference sequence). The CDR3 is 13 residues long. This CDR3 reads CASGQGGGTEAFF.

The V and J genes are TRBV4-3 and TRBJ1-2; TCRdb selects TRBD1, and the lack of DNA leaves this call unchecked. This CDR3 has 15 amino acids. Germline loops: CDR1 LGHNA, CDR2 YSLEER. This CDR3 reads CASSQESGQGNGYTF.

V is TRBV19 and J is TRBJ2-1. Germline assignment: CDR1 LNHDA and CDR2 SQIVND (reference sequence). This CDR3 has 12 amino acids. CDR3 amino acids: CASSGLGNEQFF.

This chain uses TRBV9 with TRBJ2-2; lacking DNA, the TRBD2 call made by TCRdb goes unchecked. CDR3 length: 16 amino acids. Germline CDR1 is SGDLS and CDR2 is YYNGEE. CDR3: CASSVATSGEAGELFF.

This chain uses TRBV6-5 with TRBJ2-7. Germline CDR1 and CDR2: MNHEY and SVGAGI. The CDR3 consists of 15 residues. CDR3 region: CASSYSNHNSYEQYF.

The chain recombines TRBV12-3 or TRBV12-4 with TRBJ2-3; the D call from TCRdb, TRBD1, cannot be confirmed without DNA. The CDR3 has 13 amino acids. CDR3 amino acids: CASTQNRADTQYF.

The gene calls are TRBV20-1 and TRBJ1-1; with no DNA, the TCRdb D assignment of TRBD1 cannot be verified. This CDR3 is built from 18 residues. CDR1 DFQATT and CDR2 SNEGSKA come from the germline V gene (reference sequence). The CDR3 sequence is CSARGTGGIWFSETEAFF.

V and J are TRBV12-3 or TRBV12-4 and TRBJ2-1. CDR3 length: 15 residues. CDR3 protein: CASSQLEQPYNEQFF.

This chain uses TRBV4-3 with TRBJ2-5; TCRdb designates TRBD2, a call that cannot be tested without DNA. The CDR3 extends over 19 amino acids. CDR1 and CDR2 from the germline V gene are LGHNA and YSLEER. The CDR3 is CASSQELWRAGEGLETQYF.

This chain joins TRBV6-4 and TRBJ2-2; the D call of TRBD1 rests on TCRdb alone, since no DNA is present to check it. Germline CDR1 is MRHNA and CDR2 is SNTAGT. CDR3 length: 14 amino acids. The CDR3 spells CASSVSGGTGELFF.

The chain joins TRBV12-3 or TRBV12-4 to TRBJ1-1; TCRdb calls TRBD1, which cannot be checked without DNA. CDR3 size: 13 residues. CDR3 sequence: CASTEGQNTEAFF.

The chain is built from TRBV6-4 and TRBJ1-1. CDR1 and CDR2 from the germline V gene are MRHNA and SNTAGT. The CDR3 runs to 13 residues. CDR3: CASSLLAGSEAFF.

This sequence joins TRBV10-2 and TRBJ2-6; TCRdb selects TRBD1, and the lack of DNA leaves this call unchecked. The CDR3 has 20 amino acids. Germline assignment: CDR1 WSHSY and CDR2 SAAADI. CDR3 residues: CASSVGLPRPPLSGANVLTF.

The CDR3 sequence is CASSRGAPLHF. This chain uses TRBV12-3 or TRBV12-4 with TRBJ1-6. This CDR3 spans 11 amino acids.

The chain couples TRBV4-2 to TRBJ2-1; no DNA is available, so the TRBD2 call from TCRdb remains unchecked. The length of the CDR3 is 17 residues. CDR1 is LGHNA and CDR2 is YNFKEQ in the germline V gene. CDR3 amino acids: CASSQGGSGASYNEQFF.

The CDR3 reads CASSAGQGFETQYF. V gene TRBV5-6 combines with J gene TRBJ2-5; the D gene TCRdb calls, TRBD1, cannot be checked with no DNA. This CDR3 has 14 amino acids. Looked up from germline, CDR1 is SGHDT and CDR2 is YYEEEE.

The chain is built from TRBV27 and TRBJ2-5; there is no DNA to check the TCRdb D call of TRBD2. Germline values: CDR1 MNHEY, CDR2 SMNVEV (reference sequence). This CDR3 spans 15 amino acids. CDR3: CASSSSEWYQETQYF.

This rearrangement joins TRBV20-1 to TRBJ2-6; TCRdb reports TRBD1, a call that lacks DNA to check it against. CDR3 length: 13 amino acids. Germline CDR1 reads DFQATT; CDR2 reads SNEGSKA (reference sequence). The CDR3 sequence: CSALDREKVVLTF.

CDR3 sequence reads: CAISETQGGTNEQFF. This chain joins TRBV10-3 and TRBJ2-1; lacking DNA, the TRBD1 call made by TCRdb goes unchecked. This CDR3 is 15 amino acids long. CDR1 ENHRY and CDR2 SYGVKD come from the germline V gene.

The CDR3 region is CSVLWSGAYNEQFF. This chain connects TRBV29-1 to TRBJ2-1. Per germline, CDR1 SQVTM and CDR2 ANQGSEA. This CDR3 has 14 residues.

The chain carries TRBV12-3 or TRBV12-4 and TRBJ1-1; there is no DNA to check the TCRdb D call of TRBD1. This CDR3 has 15 residues. The CDR3 is CASTRGTGVETEAFF.